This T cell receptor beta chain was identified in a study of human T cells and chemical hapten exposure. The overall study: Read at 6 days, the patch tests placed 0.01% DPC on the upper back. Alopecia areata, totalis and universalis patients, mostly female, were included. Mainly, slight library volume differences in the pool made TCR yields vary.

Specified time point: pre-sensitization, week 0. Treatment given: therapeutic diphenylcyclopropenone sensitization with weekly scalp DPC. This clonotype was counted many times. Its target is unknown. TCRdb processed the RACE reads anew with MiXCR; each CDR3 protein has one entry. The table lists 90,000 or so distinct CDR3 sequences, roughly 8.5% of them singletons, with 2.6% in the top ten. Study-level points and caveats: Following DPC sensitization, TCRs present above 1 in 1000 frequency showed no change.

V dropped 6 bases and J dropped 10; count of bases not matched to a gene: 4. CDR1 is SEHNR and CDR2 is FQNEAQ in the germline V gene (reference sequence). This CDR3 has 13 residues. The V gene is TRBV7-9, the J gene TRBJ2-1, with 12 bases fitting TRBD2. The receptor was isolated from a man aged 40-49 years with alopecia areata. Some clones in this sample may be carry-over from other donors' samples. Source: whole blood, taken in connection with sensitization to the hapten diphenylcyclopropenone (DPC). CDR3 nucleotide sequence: TGTGCCAGCAGTCCCGGACTAGCGGGAGAGCAGTTCTTC. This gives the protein CASSPGLAGEQFF. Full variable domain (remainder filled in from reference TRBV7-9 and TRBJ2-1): DTGVSQNPRHKITKRGQNVTFRCDPISEHNRLYWYRQTLGQGPEFLTYFQNEAQLEKSRLLSDRFSAERPKGSFSTLEIQRTEQGDSAMYLCASSPGLAGEQFFGPGTRLTVL.